The source of this T cell receptor beta chain is a study of shared clonotypes between healthy human individuals. As concerns this clone: Its antigen is still unknown.

Germline CDR1 MNHEY, CDR2 SMNVEV (reference sequence). The CDR3 is 14 residues long. V was cut by 3 bases and J by 6 bases, with 14 bases left in between. General observations from the study: Generation probabilities of non-shared clonotypes were lower (relative to those shared by all four donors). Among the subsets, naive ones generally showed larger estimated richness than memory ones.

It was across several immunoSEQ plates that each subset's genomic DNA was evenly split. Using immunoSEQ multiplex PCR, the repertoire was profiled, and TCRdb retains in-frame clones only, with some absent. This sample has under 2,500,000 clones, with approximately 96% found just once. This TCR came from a man between 18 and 35 years old in good health. What was sequenced was naive CD4+ T cells sorted from blood. Subset of the sample: CD45RA+ positively selected. This chain joins TRBV27 and TRBJ1-1, with D unclear. DNA of the CDR3: TGTGCCAGCAGTTTTCGCGGGGAATGGGCTGAAGCTTTCTTT. It is translated as CASSFRGEWAEAFF.